One T cell receptor beta chain is described in this entry. Its antigen is not identified. These data originate in a study of a mutant IDH1 vaccine in newly diagnosed glioma. The overall study: Each patient was administered eight vaccinations, scheduled in weeks 1, 3, 5, 7, 11, 15, 19 and 23. There were roughly 62% males and around 38% females among treated patients, whose mean age was about 41 years. Before enrollment, the patients had been treated with radiotherapy alone, temozolomide alone, or both together. Most of them had received both.

Time point here: week 23, last vaccination. One vaccine dose held 300 ug of mutant IDH1 20-mer peptide and came with topical imiquimod. Study-level results: Vaccination elicited immune responses in 93.3% of patients.

This CDR3 region has 17 residues. Trimming stripped 11 bases from V and 0 bases from J, with 20 bases between. Germline V lookup: CDR1 SGHTA, CDR2 FQGNSA. TCRdb's copy holds only in-frame clones and misses some; the assay was immunoSEQ multiplex PCR. The profile shows 20,000 to 25,000 clones, approximately 78% of them singletons. This clonotype originated in a young man with glioma. The source was PBMCs, collected from a glioma patient whose treatment included an IDH1 peptide vaccine. The gene calls are TRBV7-2 and TRBJ2-6, with a weak D call TRBD2 (7 bases). DNA for the CDR3: TGTGCCTTTCCCCGCGGGGGCAGGGCCTCTGGGGCCAACGTCCTGACTTTC. Protein product: CAFPRGGRASGANVLTF. Full variable domain (remainder filled in from reference TRBV7-2 and TRBJ2-6): GAGVSQSPSNKVTEKGKDVELRCDPISGHTALYWYRQSLGQGLEFLIYFQGNSAPDKSGLPSDRFSAERTGGSVSTLTIQRTQQEDSAVYLCAFPRGGRASGANVLTFGAGSRLTVL.